This entry lists 7 T cell receptor beta chains sequenced from one sample in a study of blood T cell repertoires in COVID-19. Here immunoSEQ multiplex PCR was the method, and the copy in TCRdb shows in-frame clones only, minus some. The sample records around 250,000 clones, about 87% being singletons. Sample: PBMCs or T cells enriched from blood (not recorded which). These TCRs come from a middle-aged man who had been exposed to COVID-19.

V and J are TRBV11-3 and TRBJ2-2, with a tentative D call TRBD2 (5 bases). The CDR3 loop spans 16 amino acids. Trimming removed 2 bases at V and 3 bases at J, with 13 bases between. CDR1 is SGHNT and CDR2 is YENEEA in the germline V gene. The CDR3 sequence is CASSLWDFGDTGELFF. CDR3 coding DNA: TGTGCCAGCAGCTTATGGGATTTCGGGGACACCGGGGAGCTGTTTTTT.

The chain joins TRBV28 to TRBJ1-2; D remains unclear. This CDR3 has 17 amino acids. V lost 10 bases and J lost 7, with 31 bases in between. In germline, CDR1 is MDHEN, CDR2 SYDVKM. The CDR3 spells CATVRTNAEAIYSGYTF. CDR3 coding DNA: TGTGCCACCGTCCGAACCAACGCCGAGGCAATCTATTCTGGCTACACCTTC.

This rearrangement joins TRBV9 to TRBJ1-2; 7 bases fit TRBD1. There are 16 residues in the CDR3. V dropped 4 bases and J dropped 5; count of bases not matched to a gene: 14. Germline V gene sequence: CDR1 SGDLS, CDR2 YYNGEE. Here the CDR3 DNA reads TGTGCCAGCAGCCCTCTTGGGGCAGGGGGTGGGTATGGCTACACCTTC. Its translation is CASSPLGAGGGYGYTF.

The chain has TRBV2 and TRBJ2-3, with a weak D call TRBD2 (7 bases). The CDR3 runs 13 residues. V dropped 8 bases and J dropped 1 base, with 10 bases sitting between them. In germline, CDR1 is SNHLY, CDR2 FYNNEI. The CDR3 region has the DNA TGTGCCAGCTTGGGGGGGCGCACAGATACGCAGTATTTT. Encoded protein: CASLGGRTDTQYF.

About this clone: The sample holds other DNA sequences that translate to the same CDR3. V is TRBV5-1 and J is TRBJ1-1, with unresolved D. The CDR3 contains 14 residues. Trimming shortened V by 5 bases and J by 1 base, and 12 bases separated the two germline ends. Germline V gives CDR1 SGHRS, CDR2 YFSETQ. CDR3 coding DNA: TGCGCCAGCAGTCTGCAGACGGGGAACACTGAAGCTTTCTTT. This encodes CASSLQTGNTEAFF.

This clone has more than one count but fewer than ten. The genes are TRBV5-4 and TRBJ1-4; 7 bases match TRBD1. This CDR3 is built from 15 residues. The germline CDR1 and CDR2 sequences are SGHNT and YYREEE (reference sequence). Trimming cost V 4 bases and J 0 bases; bases outside gene matches: 3. The CDR3 sequence is CASSLQGATNEKLFF. DNA for the CDR3: TGTGCCAGCAGCCTTCAGGGGGCAACTAATGAAAAACTGTTTTTT.

CDR3 loop: CASSVLQGTEAFF. DNA of the CDR3: TGTGCCAGCAGCGTTCTGCAGGGAACTGAAGCTTTCTTT. This chain links TRBV9 with TRBJ1-1; D perhaps matches TRBD1 (5 bases). Trimming cost V 2 bases and J 5 bases, with 10 bases left between them. The CDR3 contains 13 residues. Germline assignment: CDR1 SGDLS and CDR2 YYNGEE.